Only a few counts were recorded for the clone carrying this T cell receptor beta chain. Its matching antigen is unknown. Assay used: immunoSEQ multiplex PCR; TCRdb lists only in-frame clones, some missing. Of about 24,000 clones listed, 60% to 80% were seen once; the top ten hold over 10%. The germline V and J ends were trimmed by 3 bases and 10 bases, with 10 bases remaining between them. CDR1 is MNHEY, CDR2 SMNVEV, per germline (reference sequence). The CDR3 contains 13 residues. This entry belongs to a study of OX40 agonist ivuxolimab in advanced cancers. Overall study: At 0.01 to 10 mg/kg, ivuxolimab was administered intravenously to patients every 2 weeks. Earlier treatment with anti-PD-1, anti-PD-L1 or anti-CTLA-4 was permitted, and approximately 38% had received some. Three individuals attained partial responses, comprising one hepatocellular carcinoma case and two cutaneous melanoma cases. Findings of the study overall: Expanded clones were, on average, more numerous in CD8+ T cells than in CD4+.

This sequence originates from an adult with an advanced solid tumor such as melanoma, head and neck, liver or kidney cancer. This sequence joins TRBV27 and TRBJ1-6; weak D call: TRBD1 (5 bases). Sequenced here: CD4+ or CD8+ T cells sorted from blood, sampled in a trial of the OX40 agonist ivuxolimab. The CDR3 sequence is CASSFREASPLHF. As DNA, the CDR3 is TGTGCCAGCAGTTTCAGGGAAGCATCACCCCTCCACTTT.